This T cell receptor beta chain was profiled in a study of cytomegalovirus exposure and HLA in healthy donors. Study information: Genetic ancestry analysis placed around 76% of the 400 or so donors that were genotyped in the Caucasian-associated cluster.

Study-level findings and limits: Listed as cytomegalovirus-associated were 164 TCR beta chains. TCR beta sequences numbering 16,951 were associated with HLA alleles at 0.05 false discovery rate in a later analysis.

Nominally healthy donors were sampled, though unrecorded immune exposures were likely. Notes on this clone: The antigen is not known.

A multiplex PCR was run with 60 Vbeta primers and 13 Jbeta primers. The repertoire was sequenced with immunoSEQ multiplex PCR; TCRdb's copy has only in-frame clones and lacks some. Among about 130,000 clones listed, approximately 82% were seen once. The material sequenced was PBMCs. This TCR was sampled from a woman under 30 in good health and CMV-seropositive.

For the CDR3, the DNA is TGTGCCAGCAGTGAAGCGCTTACAGGGGGCTTATATGAAAAACTGTTTTTT. Protein product: CASSEALTGGLYEKLFF. The chain couples TRBV2 to TRBJ1-4, with 9 bases matching TRBD1. Germline V gene sequence: CDR1 SNHLY, CDR2 FYNNEI. The CDR3 consists of 17 residues. V was pared by 0 bases and J by 6 bases, with 8 bases of the junction left unmatched. The full variable domain, completed using reference TRBV2 and TRBJ1-4, is EPEVTQTPSHQVTQMGQEVILRCVPISNHLYFYWYRQILGQKVEFLVSFYNNEISEKSEIFDDQFSVERPDGSNFTLKIRSTKLEDSAMYFCASSEALTGGLYEKLFFGSGTQLSVL.